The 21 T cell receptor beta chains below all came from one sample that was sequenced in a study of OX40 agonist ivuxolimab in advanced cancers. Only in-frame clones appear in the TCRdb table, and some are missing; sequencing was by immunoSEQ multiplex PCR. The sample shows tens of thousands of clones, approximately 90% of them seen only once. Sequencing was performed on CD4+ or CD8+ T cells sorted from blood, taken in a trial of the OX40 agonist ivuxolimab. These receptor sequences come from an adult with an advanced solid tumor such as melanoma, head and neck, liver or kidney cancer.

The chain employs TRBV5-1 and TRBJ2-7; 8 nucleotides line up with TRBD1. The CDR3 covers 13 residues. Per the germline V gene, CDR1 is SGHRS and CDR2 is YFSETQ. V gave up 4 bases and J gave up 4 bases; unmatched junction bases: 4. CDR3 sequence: CASSTGDRYEQYF. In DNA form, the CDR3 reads TGCGCCAGCAGCACCGGGGACAGGTACGAGCAGTACTTC. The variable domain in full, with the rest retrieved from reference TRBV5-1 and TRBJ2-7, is KAGVTQTPRYLIKTRGQQVTLSCSPISGHRSVSWYQQTPGQGLQFLFEYFSETQRNKGNFPGRFSGRQFSNSRSEMNVSTLELGDSALYLCASSTGDRYEQYFGPGTRLTVT.

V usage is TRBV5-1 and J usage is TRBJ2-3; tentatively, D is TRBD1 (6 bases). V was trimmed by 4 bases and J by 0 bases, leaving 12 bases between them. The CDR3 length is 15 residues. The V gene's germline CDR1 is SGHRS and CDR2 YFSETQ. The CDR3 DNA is TGCGCCAGCAGCACCGGGACAACTAGCACAGATACGCAGTATTTT. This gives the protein CASSTGTTSTDTQYF.

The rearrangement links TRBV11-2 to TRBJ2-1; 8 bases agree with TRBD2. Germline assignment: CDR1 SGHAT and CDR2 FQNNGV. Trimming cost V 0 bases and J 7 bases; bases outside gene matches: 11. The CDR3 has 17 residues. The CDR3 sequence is CASSLEGSGGPVNEQFF. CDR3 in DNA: TGTGCCAGCAGCTTAGAGGGGTCGGGAGGGCCGGTTAATGAGCAGTTCTTC.

The CDR3 loop reads CASSERDGSLDLRLKLFF. In DNA form, the CDR3 reads TGTGCCAGCAGTGAAAGAGATGGCTCTTTGGATCTAAGGTTGAAACTGTTTTTT. The rearrangement joins TRBV6-1 to TRBJ1-4; D gene unclear. V was shortened by 2 bases and J by 11 bases, with 27 bases between the two germline ends. The CDR3 consists of 18 residues. The germline gives CDR1 MNHNS, CDR2 SASEGT.

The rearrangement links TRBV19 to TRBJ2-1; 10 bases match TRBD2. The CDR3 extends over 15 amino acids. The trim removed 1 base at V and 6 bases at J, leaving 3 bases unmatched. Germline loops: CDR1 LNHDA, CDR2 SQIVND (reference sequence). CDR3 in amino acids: CASSIGTSGSNEQFF. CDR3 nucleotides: TGTGCCAGTAGTATAGGGACTAGCGGAAGCAATGAGCAGTTCTTC.

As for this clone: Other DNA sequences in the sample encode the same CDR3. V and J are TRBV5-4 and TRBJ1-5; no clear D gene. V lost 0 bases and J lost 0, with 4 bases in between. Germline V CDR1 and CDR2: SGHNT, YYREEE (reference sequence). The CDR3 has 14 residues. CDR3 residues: CASSLAGSNQPQHF. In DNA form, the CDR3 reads TGTGCCAGCAGCTTGGCGGGTAGCAATCAGCCCCAGCATTTT.

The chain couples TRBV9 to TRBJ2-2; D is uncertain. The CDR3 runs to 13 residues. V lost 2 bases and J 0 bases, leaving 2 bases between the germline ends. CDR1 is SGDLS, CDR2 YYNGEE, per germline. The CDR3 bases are TGTGCCAGCAGCGTCCCGAACACCGGGGAGCTGTTTTTT. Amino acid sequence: CASSVPNTGELFF.

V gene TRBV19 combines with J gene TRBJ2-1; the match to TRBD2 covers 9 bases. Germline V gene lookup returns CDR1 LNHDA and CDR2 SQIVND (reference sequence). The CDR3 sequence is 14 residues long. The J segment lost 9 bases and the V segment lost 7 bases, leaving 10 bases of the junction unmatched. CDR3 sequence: CASIGAGGRIEQFF. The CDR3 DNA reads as TGTGCCAGTATAGGGGCGGGAGGGAGGATTGAGCAGTTCTTC.

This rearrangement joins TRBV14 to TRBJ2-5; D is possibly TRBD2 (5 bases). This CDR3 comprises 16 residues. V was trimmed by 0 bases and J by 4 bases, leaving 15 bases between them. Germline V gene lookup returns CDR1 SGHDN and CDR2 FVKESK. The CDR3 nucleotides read TGTGCCAGCAGCCAAGAGAAGGGAGCGCTGCGAGAGACCCAGTACTTC. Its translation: CASSQEKGALRETQYF.

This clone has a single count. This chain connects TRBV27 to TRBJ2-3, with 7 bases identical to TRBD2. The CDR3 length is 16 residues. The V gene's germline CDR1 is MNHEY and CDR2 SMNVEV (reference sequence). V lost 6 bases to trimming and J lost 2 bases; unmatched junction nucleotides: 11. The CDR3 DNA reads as TGTGCCAGCAGCAAACTAGCGCCTCGGGTCACAGATACGCAGTATTTT. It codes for CASSKLAPRVTDTQYF.

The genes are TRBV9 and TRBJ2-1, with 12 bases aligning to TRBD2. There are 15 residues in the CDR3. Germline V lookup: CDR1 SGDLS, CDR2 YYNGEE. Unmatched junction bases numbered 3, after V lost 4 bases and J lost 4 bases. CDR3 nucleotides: TGTGCCAGCAGCAAGACTAGCGGGAGTTACAATGAGCAGTTCTTC. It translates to CASSKTSGSYNEQFF.

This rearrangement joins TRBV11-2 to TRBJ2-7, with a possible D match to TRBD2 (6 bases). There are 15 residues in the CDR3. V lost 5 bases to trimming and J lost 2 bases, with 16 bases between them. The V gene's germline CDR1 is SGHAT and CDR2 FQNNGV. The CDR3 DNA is TGTGCCAGCAGCCCAGGGTGGACTACCACCTACGAGCAGTACTTC. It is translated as CASSPGWTTTYEQYF.

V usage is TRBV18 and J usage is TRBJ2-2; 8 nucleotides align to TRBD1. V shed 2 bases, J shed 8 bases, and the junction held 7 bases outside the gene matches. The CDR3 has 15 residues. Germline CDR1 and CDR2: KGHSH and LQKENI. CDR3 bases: TGTGCCAGCTCACCAGCGGGACAGGCGTCAGGGGAGCTGTTTTTT. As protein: CASSPAGQASGELFF.

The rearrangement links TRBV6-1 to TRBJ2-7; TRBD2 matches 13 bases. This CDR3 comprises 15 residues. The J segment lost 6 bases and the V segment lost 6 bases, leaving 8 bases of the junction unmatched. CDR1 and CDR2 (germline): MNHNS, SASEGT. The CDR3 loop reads CASRGRTSGSSEQYF. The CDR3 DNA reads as TGTGCCAGCAGAGGGCGGACTAGCGGGAGCAGCGAGCAGTACTTC.

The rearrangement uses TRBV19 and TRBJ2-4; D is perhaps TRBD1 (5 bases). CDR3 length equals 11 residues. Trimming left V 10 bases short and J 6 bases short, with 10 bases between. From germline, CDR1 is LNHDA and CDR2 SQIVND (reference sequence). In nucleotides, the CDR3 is TGTGCCAAGACAGTGGGAAACATTCAGTACTTC. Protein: CAKTVGNIQYF.

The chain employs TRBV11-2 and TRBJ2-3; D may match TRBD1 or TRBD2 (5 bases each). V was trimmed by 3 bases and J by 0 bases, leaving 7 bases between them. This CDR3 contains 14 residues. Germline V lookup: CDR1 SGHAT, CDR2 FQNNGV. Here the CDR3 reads CASSLGRSTDTQYF. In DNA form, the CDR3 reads TGTGCCAGCAGCTTGGGACGGAGCACAGATACGCAGTATTTT.

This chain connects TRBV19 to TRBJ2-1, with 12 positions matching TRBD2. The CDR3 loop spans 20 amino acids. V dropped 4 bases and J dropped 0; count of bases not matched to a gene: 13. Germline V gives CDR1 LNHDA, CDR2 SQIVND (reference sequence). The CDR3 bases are TGTGCCAGTAGTAGTACCCCGGGACTAGCGGGCCCTAGCTCCTACAATGAGCAGTTCTTC. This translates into CASSSTPGLAGPSSYNEQFF.

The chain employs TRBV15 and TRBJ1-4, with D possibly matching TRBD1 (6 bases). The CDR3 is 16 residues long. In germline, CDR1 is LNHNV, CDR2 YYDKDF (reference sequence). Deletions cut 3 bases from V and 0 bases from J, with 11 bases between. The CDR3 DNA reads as TGTGCCACCAGCAGGAGTGCAGGGGCAACTAATGAAAAACTGTTTTTT. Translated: CATSRSAGATNEKLFF.

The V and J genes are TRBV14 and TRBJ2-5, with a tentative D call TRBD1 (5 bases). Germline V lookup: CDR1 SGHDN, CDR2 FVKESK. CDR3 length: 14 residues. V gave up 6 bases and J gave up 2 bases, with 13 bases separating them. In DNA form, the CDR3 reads TGTGCCAGCAGTCCCAGAGACAGACAAGAGACCCAGTACTTC. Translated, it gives CASSPRDRQETQYF.

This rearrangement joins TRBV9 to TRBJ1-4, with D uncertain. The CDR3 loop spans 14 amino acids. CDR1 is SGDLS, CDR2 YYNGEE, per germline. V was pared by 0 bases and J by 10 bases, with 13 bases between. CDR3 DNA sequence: TGTGCCAGCAGCGTAGAAACGGGGAGTGGAAAACTGTTTTTT. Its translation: CASSVETGSGKLFF.

CDR3 amino acids: CASGPPPGLAGDTQYF. The CDR3 bases are TGTGCTAGTGGTCCACCCCCGGGACTAGCGGGAGATACGCAGTATTTT. The genes are TRBV12-5 and TRBJ2-3, with 12 bases fitting TRBD2. CDR3 size: 16 residues. Losses at the gene ends were 5 bases for V and 5 bases for J; bases not matched to a gene: 8. CDR1 LGHNT and CDR2 FRNRAP come from the germline V gene. The variable domain in full, completed from reference TRBV12-5 and TRBJ2-3, reads DARVTQTPRHKVTEMGQEVTMRCQPILGHNTVFWYRQTMMQGLELLAYFRNRAPLDDSGMPKDRFSAEMPDATLATLKIQPSEPRDSAVYFCASGPPPGLAGDTQYFGPGTRLTVL.